These 15 T cell receptor beta chains share one sample of origin, sequenced in a study of Ad26.COV2.S vaccination and SARS-CoV-2 variants. Treatment of the sample: about 20 received Ad26.COV2.S at low or high dose, single or two shots; about 5 received placebo; per-sample allocation not given. Collection of samples fell on day 63 after the first vaccine or placebo injection. Measured with immunoSEQ multiplex PCR; TCRdb has only the in-frame clones, and not every one. The table lists approximately 460,000 clones, about nine tenths of them singletons. This specimen was peripheral blood, taken in a trial of Ad26.COV2.S vaccine versus placebo. Source of these receptors: a person aged 18 to 59 who received the Ad26.COV2.S COVID-19 vaccine or a placebo.

The chain joins TRBV5-4 to TRBJ2-5, with unresolved D. The V and J ends lost 2 bases and 0 bases respectively, with 11 bases between them. The CDR3 runs 15 residues. Germline V gene sequence: CDR1 SGHNT, CDR2 YYREEE (reference sequence). Here the CDR3 reads CASSLRDPYQETQYF. The CDR3 region has the DNA TGTGCCAGCAGCTTAAGGGATCCGTACCAAGAGACCCAGTACTTC.

V and J are TRBV7-6 and TRBJ1-1; D not resolved. This CDR3 has 12 residues. Germline-derived CDR1 and CDR2 are SGHVS and FNYEAQ. The V gene lost 5 bases and the J gene lost 1 base, with 5 bases spanning the gap. DNA for the CDR3: TGTGCCAGCAGCCAAGGGAACACTGAAGCTTTCTTT. Translated, it gives CASSQGNTEAFF.

The rearrangement joins TRBV2 to TRBJ2-2, with TRBD1 matching 12 bases. The CDR3 totals 18 residues. The germline V gene has CDR1 SNHLY and CDR2 FYNNEI. The ends lost 5 bases at V and 6 bases at J; junction bases unmatched: 13. The CDR3 protein is CASSFPGQGASNPGELFF. Here the CDR3 DNA reads TGTGCCAGCAGTTTCCCGGGACAGGGGGCTTCAAACCCCGGGGAGCTGTTTTTT.

The chain has TRBV14 and TRBJ1-3; 7 bases line up with TRBD1. Germline V lookup: CDR1 SGHDN, CDR2 FVKESK. The CDR3 extends over 14 amino acids. Losses at the gene ends were 3 bases for V and 7 bases for J; bases not matched to a gene: 6. This chain's CDR3 is CASSHPDRWNTIYF. The DNA for the CDR3 is TGTGCCAGCAGCCATCCGGACAGGTGGAACACCATATATTTT.

The chain employs TRBV7-9 and TRBJ2-1, with D perhaps matching TRBD2 (5 bases). This CDR3 has 16 residues. Germline V CDR1 and CDR2: SEHNR, FQNEAQ (reference sequence). Between the trimmed V and J ends, which lost 5 bases and 2 bases, there was a span of 16 bases. CDR3 loop: CASSPRKDWAYNEQFF. The DNA of the CDR3 is TGTGCCAGCAGCCCGAGAAAGGACTGGGCCTACAATGAGCAGTTCTTC.

V and J are TRBV7-9 and TRBJ1-6; TRBD1 matches 7 bases. Germline V lookup: CDR1 SEHNR, CDR2 FQNEAQ (reference sequence). V lost 8 bases and J lost 9; bases outside the gene matches: 13. This CDR3 spans 15 amino acids. The CDR3 nucleotides are TGTGCCAGCCGGGACAGTGACATAGCGGCTTCACCCCTCCACTTT. Amino acid sequence: CASRDSDIAASPLHF.

The chain employs TRBV4-2 and TRBJ2-7, with D possibly being TRBD2 (5 bases). Germline CDR1 and CDR2: LGHNA and YNFKEQ. CDR3 length equals 15 residues. The V end was cut by 0 bases, the J end by 5 bases, with 14 bases between. The CDR3 loop reads CASSQDVGIPDEQYF. In DNA, the CDR3 is TGTGCCAGCAGCCAAGATGTCGGGATCCCGGACGAGCAGTACTTC.

This clone was found once. The gene calls are TRBV7-3 and TRBJ2-2; TRBD2 matches 7 bases. Germline V gives CDR1 SGHTA, CDR2 FQGTGA. After removal of 3 bases from V and 4 bases from J, the junction contained 20 bases not matched to a gene. CDR3 length: 20 amino acids. The CDR3 loop reads CASSFIPLTSLAGLTGELFF. The CDR3 nucleotides are TGTGCCAGCAGCTTTATCCCCCTGACTAGTTTAGCGGGTCTCACCGGGGAGCTGTTTTTT.

The V gene is TRBV15, the J gene TRBJ2-1; 7 positions match TRBD2. The junction had 5 bases not matched to a gene; V was cut back by 8 bases and J by 4 bases. CDR1 and CDR2 (germline): LNHNV, YYDKDF (reference sequence). CDR3 length equals 13 residues. The chain's CDR3 is CATRWDYYNEQFF. Here the CDR3 DNA reads TGTGCCACCCGGTGGGACTATTACAATGAGCAGTTCTTC.

V and J are TRBV4-3 and TRBJ1-1; D is ambiguous. This CDR3 has 15 residues. The germline V and J ends were trimmed by 2 bases and 5 bases, with 15 bases remaining between them. CDR1 and CDR2 from the germline V gene are LGHNA and YSLEER. This CDR3 is CASSQNTGSLTEAFF. The CDR3 DNA sequence: TGCGCCAGCAGCCAAAATACGGGGAGTTTGACTGAAGCTTTCTTT.

The chain combines TRBV5-5 with TRBJ2-3; 7 positions agree with TRBD1. The CDR3 has 14 residues. V trimming: 4 bases; J trimming: 4 bases; junction bases outside the gene matches: 6. From germline, CDR1 is SGHKS and CDR2 YYEKEE (reference sequence). The CDR3 loop is CASSVRQGPDTQYF. CDR3 nucleotide sequence: TGTGCCAGCAGCGTACGACAGGGCCCAGATACGCAGTATTTT. Supplemented by reference TRBV5-5 and TRBJ2-3, the full variable domain reads DAGVTQSPTHLIKTRGQQVTLRCSPISGHKSVSWYQQVLGQGPQFIFQYYEKEERGRGNFPDRFSARQFPNYSSELNVNALLLGDSALYLCASSVRQGPDTQYFGPGTRLTVL.

The gene calls are TRBV30 and TRBJ1-2; 11 bases map to TRBD1. Germline CDR1 is GTSNPN and CDR2 is SVGIG (reference sequence). J lost 10 bases, V lost 3 bases, and 4 bases had no gene match. There are 12 residues in the CDR3. The CDR3 is CAWRDRGRHYTF. The CDR3 DNA sequence: TGTGCCTGGAGGGACAGGGGGCGTCACTACACCTTC. Variable domain in full (rest from reference TRBV30 and TRBJ1-2): SQTIHQWPATLVQPVGSPLSLECTVEGTSNPNLYWYRQAAGRGLQLLFYSVGIGQISSEVPQNLSASRPQDRQFILSSKKLLLSDSGFYLCAWRDRGRHYTFGSGTRLTVV.

The chain carries TRBV7-8 and TRBJ2-7; 10 bases line up with TRBD2. J gave up 3 bases and V 0 bases, and 5 bases lay outside the gene matches. CDR1 SGHVS and CDR2 FQNEAQ come from the germline V gene. The CDR3 runs 16 residues. This CDR3 is CASSLARTSGSYEQYF. The CDR3 region has the DNA TGTGCCAGCAGCTTAGCAAGGACTAGCGGAAGCTACGAGCAGTACTTC.

The chain links TRBV7-6 to TRBJ2-2, with 9 bases that match TRBD2. J was trimmed by 0 bases and V by 1 base; bases with no gene match: 6. CDR3 size: 18 residues. Looked up from germline, CDR1 is SGHVS and CDR2 is FNYEAQ. CDR3 nucleotides: TGTGCCAGCAGCTTAGGTCTAGCGGGGATCGCGAACACCGGGGAGCTGTTTTTT. Protein product: CASSLGLAGIANTGELFF.

The genes are TRBV9 and TRBJ2-2; 16 nucleotides line up with TRBD2. V was pared by 0 bases and J by 7 bases, with 9 bases of the junction left unmatched. This CDR3 is 19 amino acids long. CDR1 is SGDLS, CDR2 YYNGEE, per germline. CDR3 sequence: CASSVVGLAGGPWIGELFF. CDR3 in DNA: TGTGCCAGCAGCGTAGTGGGACTAGCGGGAGGGCCATGGATCGGGGAGCTGTTTTTT.